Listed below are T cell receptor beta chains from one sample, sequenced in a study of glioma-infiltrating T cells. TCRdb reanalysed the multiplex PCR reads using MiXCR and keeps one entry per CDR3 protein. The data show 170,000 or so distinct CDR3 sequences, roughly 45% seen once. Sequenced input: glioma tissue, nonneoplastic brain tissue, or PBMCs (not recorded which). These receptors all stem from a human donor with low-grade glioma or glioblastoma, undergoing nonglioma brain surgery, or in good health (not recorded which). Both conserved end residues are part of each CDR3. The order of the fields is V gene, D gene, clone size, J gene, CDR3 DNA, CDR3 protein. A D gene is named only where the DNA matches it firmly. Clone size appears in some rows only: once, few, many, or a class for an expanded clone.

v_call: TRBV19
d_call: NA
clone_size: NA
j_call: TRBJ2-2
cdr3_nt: TGTGCCAGTAGTATAAATGTTGGGGAGCTGTTTTTT
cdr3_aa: CASSINVGELFF

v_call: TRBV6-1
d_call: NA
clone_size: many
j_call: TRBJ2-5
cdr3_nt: TGTGCCAGCAGTGAACTCATAGAGACCCAGTACTTC
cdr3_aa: CASSELIETQYF

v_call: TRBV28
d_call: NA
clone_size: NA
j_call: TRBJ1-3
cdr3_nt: TGTGCCACTTACTCAGGTGGAAAAACCATATATTTT
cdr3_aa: CATYSGGKTIYF

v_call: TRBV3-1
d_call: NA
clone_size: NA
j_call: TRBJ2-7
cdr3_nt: TGTGCCAGCAGCCTGTCGGTCGCGAGTTACGAGCAGTACTTC
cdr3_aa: CASSLSVASYEQYF

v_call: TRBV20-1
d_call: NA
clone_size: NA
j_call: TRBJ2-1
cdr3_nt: TGCAGTGCTAGAGATGCGCGGATGAGCTACAATGAGCAGTTCTTC
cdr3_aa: CSARDARMSYNEQFF

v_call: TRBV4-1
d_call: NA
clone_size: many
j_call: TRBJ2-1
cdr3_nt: TGCGCCAGCAGCCCACGGGACTGGGGTTTTGAGCAGTTCTTC
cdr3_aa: CASSPRDWGFEQFF

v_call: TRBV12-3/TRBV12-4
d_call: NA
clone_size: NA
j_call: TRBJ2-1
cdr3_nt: TGTGCCAGCAGTCCTATCGGTCGTGGGCTCCGAAGCTCCTACAATCAGCAGTTCTTC
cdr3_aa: CASSPIGRGLRSSYNQQFF

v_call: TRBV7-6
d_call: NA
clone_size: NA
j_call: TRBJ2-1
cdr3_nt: TGTGCCAGCAGCTTACTTTCAGCCGGGCCCGGGGGATACAATGAGCAGTTCTTC
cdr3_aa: CASSLLSAGPGGYNEQFF

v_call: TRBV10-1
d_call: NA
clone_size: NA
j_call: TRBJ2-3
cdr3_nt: TGCGCCAGCAGTGAGGGAGCAGGAGATACGCAGTATTTT
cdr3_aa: CASSEGAGDTQYF

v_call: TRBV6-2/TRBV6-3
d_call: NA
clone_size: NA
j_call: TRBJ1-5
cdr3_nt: TGTGCCAGCACACCGGGGACGGCCAATCATCCCGAGCATTTT
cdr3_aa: CASTPGTANHPEHF

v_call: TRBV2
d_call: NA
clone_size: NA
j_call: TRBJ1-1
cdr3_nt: TGTGCCAGCAGGGAGGGGGGGGACACCACTGAAGCTTTCTTT
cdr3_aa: CASREGGDTTEAFF

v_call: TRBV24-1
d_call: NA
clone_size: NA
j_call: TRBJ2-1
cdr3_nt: TGTGCCACCAGTGACCGATCCCAGGGGCTAACCTACAATGAGCAGTTCTTC
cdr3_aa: CATSDRSQGLTYNEQFF

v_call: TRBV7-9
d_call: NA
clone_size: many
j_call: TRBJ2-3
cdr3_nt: TGTGCCAGCAGCTTCCGGACTAGCACAGATACGCAGTATTTT
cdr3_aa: CASSFRTSTDTQYF

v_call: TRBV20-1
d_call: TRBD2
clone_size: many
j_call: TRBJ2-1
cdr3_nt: TGCAGTGCCAAGACTAGCGGGAGTGGATATGAGCAGTTCTTC
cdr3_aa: CSAKTSGSGYEQFF

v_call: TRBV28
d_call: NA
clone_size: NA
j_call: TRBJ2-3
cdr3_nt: TGTGCCAGCAGCTACTCGACTGGGGGTACCCCTAGTCGGTATTTT
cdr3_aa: CASSYSTGGTPSRYF

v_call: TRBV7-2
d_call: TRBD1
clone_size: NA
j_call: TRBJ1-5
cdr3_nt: TGTGCCAGCAGCTTATACTCGGGACAGCCCAATCAGCCCCAGCATTTT
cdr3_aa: CASSLYSGQPNQPQHF

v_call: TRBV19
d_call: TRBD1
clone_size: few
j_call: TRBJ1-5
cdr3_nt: TGTGCCAGTAGGACCTGGGACAGGGGTCGGAATCAGCCCCAGCATTTT
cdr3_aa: CASRTWDRGRNQPQHF

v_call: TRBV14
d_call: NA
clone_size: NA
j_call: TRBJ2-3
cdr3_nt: TGTGCCAGCAGCCAAGCGAACAGGAGAACAGATACGCAGTATTTT
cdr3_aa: CASSQANRRTDTQYF

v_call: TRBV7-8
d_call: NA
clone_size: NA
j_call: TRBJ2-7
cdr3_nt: TGCGCCAGCAGCCTTGCGTTTCTAGAGACGCCGACCTACGAGCAGTACTTC
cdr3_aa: CASSLAFLETPTYEQYF

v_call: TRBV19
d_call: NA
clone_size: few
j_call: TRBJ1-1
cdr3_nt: TGTGCCAGTATTCCCCCGGGCCATCAAGAAGCGAACACTGAAGCTTTCTTT
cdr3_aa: CASIPPGHQEANTEAFF

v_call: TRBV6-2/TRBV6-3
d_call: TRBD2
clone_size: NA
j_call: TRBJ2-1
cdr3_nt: TGTGCCAGCGGGGAAACTAGCGGGAACAATGAGCAGTTCTTC
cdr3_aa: CASGETSGNNEQFF

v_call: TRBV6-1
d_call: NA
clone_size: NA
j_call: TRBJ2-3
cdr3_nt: TGTGCCAGCAGCTACAGGGTATCAGCACCCGATACGCAGTATTTT
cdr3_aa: CASSYRVSAPDTQYF

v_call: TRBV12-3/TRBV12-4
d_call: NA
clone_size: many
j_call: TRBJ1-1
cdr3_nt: TGTGCCAGCAACCGGGACGGGACGCTCGAAGCTTTCTTT
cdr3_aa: CASNRDGTLEAFF

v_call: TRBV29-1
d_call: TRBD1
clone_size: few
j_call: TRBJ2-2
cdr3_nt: TGCAGCGCTCGGACAGGGAACACCGGGGAGCTGTTTTTT
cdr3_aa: CSARTGNTGELFF

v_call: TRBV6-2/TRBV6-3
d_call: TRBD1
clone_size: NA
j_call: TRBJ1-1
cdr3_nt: TGTGCCAGCAGAAAAGAGACAGGGGACGACACTGAAGCTTTCTTT
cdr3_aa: CASRKETGDDTEAFF

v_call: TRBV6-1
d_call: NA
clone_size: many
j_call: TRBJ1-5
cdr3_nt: TGTGCCAGCAGTGAAGGTCGGGCCAATCGGGGTCAGCCCCAGCATTTT
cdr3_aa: CASSEGRANRGQPQHF

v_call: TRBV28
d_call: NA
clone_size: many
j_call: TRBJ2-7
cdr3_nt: TGTGCCAGCAGTATAGGACCTCCAAGCTCCTACGAGCAGTACTTC
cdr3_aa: CASSIGPPSSYEQYF

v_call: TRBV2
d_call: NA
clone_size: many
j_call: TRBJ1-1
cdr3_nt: TGTGCCAGCAGTGACCGGCAGGGATACATGAACACTGAAGCTTTCTTT
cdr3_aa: CASSDRQGYMNTEAFF

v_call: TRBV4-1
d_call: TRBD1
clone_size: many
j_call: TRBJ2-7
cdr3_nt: TGCGCCAGCAGCGGGACAGGGGACGAGCAGTACTTC
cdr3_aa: CASSGTGDEQYF

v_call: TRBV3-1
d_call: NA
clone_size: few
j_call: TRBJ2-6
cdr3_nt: TGTGCCAGCAGCCTGGACCAAACTGGGGCCAACGTCCTGACTTTC
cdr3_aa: CASSLDQTGANVLTF

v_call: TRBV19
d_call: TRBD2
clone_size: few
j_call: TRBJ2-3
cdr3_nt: TGTGCCAGTAAAACCCTAGCGGGGGAGGGCACAGATACGCAGTATTTT
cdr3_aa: CASKTLAGEGTDTQYF

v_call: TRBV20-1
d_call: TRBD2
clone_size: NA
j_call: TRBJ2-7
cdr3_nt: TGCAGTGCTCGGGATTGTCGGGGGGACTACGAGCAGTACTTC
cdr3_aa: CSARDCRGDYEQYF

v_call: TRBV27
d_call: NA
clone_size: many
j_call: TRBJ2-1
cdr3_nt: TGTGCCAGCAGTTTAAAGCTAGCTCTTGGGGCAGGGGAGCAGTTCTTC
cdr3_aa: CASSLKLALGAGEQFF

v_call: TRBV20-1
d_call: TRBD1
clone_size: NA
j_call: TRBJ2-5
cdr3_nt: TGCAGTGTCAAGGGACAGGGTGAGACCCAGTACTTC
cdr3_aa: CSVKGQGETQYF

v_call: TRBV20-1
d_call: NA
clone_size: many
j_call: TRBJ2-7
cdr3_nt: TGCAGTGCTAGTTTTAGCCAGCAGGAGGGCGAGCAGTACTTC
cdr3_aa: CSASFSQQEGEQYF

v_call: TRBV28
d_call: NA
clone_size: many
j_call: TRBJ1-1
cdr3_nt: TGTGCCAGCAGGGCGACAGGTGTGAACACTGAAGCTTTCTTT
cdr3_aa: CASRATGVNTEAFF

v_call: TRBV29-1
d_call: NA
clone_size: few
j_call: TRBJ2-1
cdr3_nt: TGCAGCAAGCGAGGGGGTTCCTACAATGAGCAGTTCTTC
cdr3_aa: CSKRGGSYNEQFF

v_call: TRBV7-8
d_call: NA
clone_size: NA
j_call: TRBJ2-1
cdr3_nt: TGTGCCAGAAGCCCCCCCCCCTGGGACGCCAGCAATGAGCAGTTCTTC
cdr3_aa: CARSPPPWDASNEQFF

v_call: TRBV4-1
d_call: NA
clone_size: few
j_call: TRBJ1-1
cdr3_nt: TGCGCCAGCAGCGTGGGACCGTCGGTGAACACTGAAGCTTTCTTT
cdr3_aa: CASSVGPSVNTEAFF

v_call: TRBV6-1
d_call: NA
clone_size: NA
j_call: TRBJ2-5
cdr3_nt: TGTGCCAGCTTCCGTGGGGGGGCTATGGAGACCAAGTACTTC
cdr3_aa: CASFRGGAMETKYF